The entry that follows covers one TCR beta chain sequence. The sample is drawn from a study of graft-versus-host responses after intestinal transplantation. About the research overall: Recipients across the board were started on anti-thymocyte globulin induction, then kept on tacrolimus and steroids for about three years.

The CDR3 covers 13 residues. With V trimmed by 4 bases and J by 5 bases, 3 bases remained unmatched. CDR1 and CDR2 (germline): MNHNS, SASEGT. Libraries were prepared by immunoSEQ multiplex PCR; TCRdb keeps only in-frame clonotypes and omits some of them. This sample carries about 54,000 clones, about 89% of them seen once, and the ten largest clones take around 5.1%. The chain links TRBV6-1 to TRBJ2-7; 9 bases are shared with TRBD1. Sequencing used PBMCs, obtained about 93 weeks after intestinal transplant. The TCR sequence derives from a human patient who received an intestinal transplant, so some T cells may come from the graft donor. The CDR3 here is CASSGDRAHEQYF. CDR3 coding DNA: TGTGCCAGCAGTGGGGACAGGGCACACGAGCAGTACTTC.